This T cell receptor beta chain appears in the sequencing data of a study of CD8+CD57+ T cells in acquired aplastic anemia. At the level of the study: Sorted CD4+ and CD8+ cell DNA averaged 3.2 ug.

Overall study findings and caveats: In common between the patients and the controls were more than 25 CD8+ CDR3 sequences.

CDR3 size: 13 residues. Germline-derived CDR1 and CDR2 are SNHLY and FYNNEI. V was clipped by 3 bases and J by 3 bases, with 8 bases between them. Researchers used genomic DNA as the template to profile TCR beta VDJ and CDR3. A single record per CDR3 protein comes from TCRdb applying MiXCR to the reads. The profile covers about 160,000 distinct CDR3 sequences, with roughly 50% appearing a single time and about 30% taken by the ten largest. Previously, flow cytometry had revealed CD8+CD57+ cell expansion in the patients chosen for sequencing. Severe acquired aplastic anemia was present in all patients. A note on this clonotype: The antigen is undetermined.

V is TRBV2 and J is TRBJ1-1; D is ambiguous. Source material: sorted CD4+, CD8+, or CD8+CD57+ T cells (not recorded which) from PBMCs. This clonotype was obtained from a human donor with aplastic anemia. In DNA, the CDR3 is TGTGCCAGCAGTGAGTGGGTGGACACTGAAGCTTTCTTT. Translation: CASSEWVDTEAFF.